The 31 T cell receptor beta chains reported below all come from one sample, sequenced in a study of graft-versus-host responses after intestinal transplantation. Data came from immunoSEQ multiplex PCR; TCRdb stores just in-frame clones and leaves some out. The table has some 100,000 clones, 92% seen once. Antigens of these TCRs are unknown. The specimen comprised unstimulated CD8+ T cells sorted from spleen or lymph node cells, sampled before transplant. Every receptor here comes from a human donor who was the organ donor for an intestinal transplant.

The DNA for the CDR3 is TGTGCCTGGAGTGATTACAGGGAGCTGTTTTTT. Translating gives CAWSDYRELFF. The chain has TRBV30 and TRBJ2-2; no firm D call. Germline CDR1 and CDR2: GTSNPN and SVGIG (reference sequence). This CDR3 contains 11 residues. The V end lost 1 base, the J end lost 9 bases, and 6 bases lay between the germline ends.

The chain has TRBV9 and TRBJ1-2; D is unclear. V was trimmed by 2 bases and J by 8 bases, leaving 13 bases between them. CDR3 length: 13 residues. The V gene's germline CDR1 is SGDLS and CDR2 YYNGEE. In DNA form, the CDR3 reads TGTGCCAGCAGCGTGGGGAGGACGTGGGGCTACACCTTC. Its translation is CASSVGRTWGYTF.

The chain joins TRBV11-2 to TRBJ1-1; 9 bases are shared with TRBD1. The trim removed 5 bases at V and 6 bases at J, leaving 10 bases unmatched. The germline CDR1 and CDR2 sequences are SGHAT and FQNNGV. This CDR3 region has 15 residues. This CDR3 is CASSTRTGAIAEAFF. In nucleotides, the CDR3 is TGTGCCAGCAGCACCAGGACAGGGGCCATAGCTGAAGCTTTCTTT.

The chain couples TRBV10-1 to TRBJ1-1; the match to TRBD1 covers 9 bases. Germline V gives CDR1 WNHNN, CDR2 SYGVQD (reference sequence). The J segment lost 3 bases and the V segment lost 0 bases, leaving 5 bases of the junction unmatched. This CDR3 is built from 16 residues. The CDR3 protein is CASSESVGTGYTEAFF. The CDR3 bases are TGCGCCAGCAGTGAGTCAGTGGGGACAGGGTACACTGAAGCTTTCTTT.

The chain links TRBV9 to TRBJ1-2, with TRBD1 matching 8 bases. V trimming: 3 bases; J trimming: 13 bases; junction bases outside the gene matches: 8. CDR3 length equals 12 residues. CDR1 and CDR2 from the germline V gene are SGDLS and YYNGEE. Here the CDR3 DNA reads TGTGCCAGCAGCGATCGGACAGGGCAGCTCACCTTC. The encoded protein is CASSDRTGQLTF.

The rearrangement uses TRBV5-6 and TRBJ2-3, with 10 bases that match TRBD2. Germline loops: CDR1 SGHDT, CDR2 YYEEEE. The V and J ends lost 4 bases and 4 bases, in that order; junction bases with no gene match: 12. The CDR3 has 17 amino acids. In nucleotides, the CDR3 is TGTGCCAGCAGCCCGGTGGAGCGGGGGGGCCGGCCAGATACGCAGTATTTT. Encoded protein: CASSPVERGGRPDTQYF.

This clone was seen a single time. The V and J genes are TRBV15 and TRBJ1-1, with TRBD1 as a possible D gene (5 bases). Germline V gene lookup returns CDR1 LNHNV and CDR2 YYDKDF (reference sequence). Trimming took off 1 base at V and 2 bases at J, with 8 bases between the two ends. This CDR3 is 14 amino acids long. CDR3 sequence reads: CATSRGGQNTEAFF. The CDR3 DNA reads TGTGCCACCAGCAGAGGCGGACAAAACACTGAAGCTTTCTTT.

This clone was counted a single time. The CDR3 region has the DNA TGTGCCAGCAGCCCGGTCAGGGGAGCCGGGGAGCTGTTTTTT. This codes for CASSPVRGAGELFF. This chain uses TRBV7-9 with TRBJ2-2, with D tentatively TRBD1 (6 bases). The V end lost 5 bases, the J end lost 6 bases, and 13 bases lay between the germline ends. The CDR3 has 14 residues. Germline lookup yields CDR1 SEHNR and CDR2 FQNEAQ (reference sequence).

The chain is built from TRBV9 and TRBJ1-1; TRBD1 aligns across 7 bases. The germline V gene has CDR1 SGDLS and CDR2 YYNGEE. The CDR3 spans 15 residues. With 4 bases clipped from V and 6 bases from J, the junction kept 12 bases outside the gene matches. The CDR3 protein is CASSLQDRPIAEAFF. In DNA, the CDR3 is TGTGCCAGCAGCTTACAGGACAGGCCAATCGCTGAAGCTTTCTTT.

This clone was picked up one time. This chain joins TRBV7-6 and TRBJ2-5; 7 positions agree with TRBD2. J was trimmed by 3 bases and V by 2 bases; bases with no gene match: 6. This CDR3 region has 15 residues. Looked up from germline, CDR1 is SGHVS and CDR2 is FNYEAQ. The CDR3 sequence: CASSLLRGREETQYF. DNA for the CDR3: TGTGCCAGCAGCTTACTGCGGGGGAGGGAAGAGACCCAGTACTTC.

The chain has TRBV28 and TRBJ2-3; D might be TRBD2 (6 bases). From germline, CDR1 is MDHEN and CDR2 SYDVKM. The ends were cut back, 3 bases at V and 5 bases at J, with 18 bases in the middle. CDR3 length equals 16 residues. In DNA, the CDR3 is TGTGCCAGCAGTTTCGCTTCGGACTACGGGGGAGATACGCAGTATTTT. Protein sequence: CASSFASDYGGDTQYF.

The rearrangement uses TRBV2 and TRBJ2-7; 9 bases agree with TRBD2. The CDR3 is made up of 13 amino acids. The V gene's germline CDR1 is SNHLY and CDR2 FYNNEI. The ends lost 10 bases at V and 0 bases at J; junction bases unmatched: 4. The CDR3 DNA follows: TGTGCCACCTATAGCGGGAGCTCCTACGAGCAGTACTTC. Its translation: CATYSGSSYEQYF.

This chain connects TRBV7-9 to TRBJ1-1; a weak D match, TRBD1 (6 bases). This CDR3 spans 19 amino acids. V lost 5 bases and J 1 base, leaving 26 bases between the germline ends. The germline V gene has CDR1 SEHNR and CDR2 FQNEAQ (reference sequence). CDR3 in amino acids: CASSPMEANGTGKNTEAFF. The CDR3 nucleotides are TGTGCCAGCAGCCCCATGGAGGCCAATGGAACAGGGAAGAACACTGAAGCTTTCTTT.

This chain uses TRBV25-1 with TRBJ2-1; D gene ambiguous. Looked up from germline, CDR1 is MGHDK and CDR2 is SYGVNS. The CDR3 sequence is 13 residues long. Trimming cost V 4 bases and J 3 bases, with 7 bases left between them. Here the CDR3 reads CASSGRNYNEQFF. CDR3 bases: TGTGCCAGCAGTGGCAGAAACTACAATGAGCAGTTCTTC.

The chain joins TRBV7-6 to TRBJ1-2; D unclear. The CDR3 sequence is 15 residues long. V dropped 1 base and J dropped 5 bases, with 14 bases sitting between them. CDR1 and CDR2 from the germline V gene are SGHVS and FNYEAQ. This chain's CDR3 is CASSLVAAWAYGYTF. The CDR3 region has the DNA TGTGCCAGCAGCTTAGTTGCAGCCTGGGCATATGGCTACACCTTC.

The chain couples TRBV27 to TRBJ1-6; D possibly corresponds to TRBD1 (5 bases). Germline V CDR1 and CDR2: MNHEY, SMNVEV (reference sequence). This CDR3 spans 13 amino acids. Trimming cost V 6 bases and J 7 bases, with 10 bases left between them. The CDR3 loop reads CASRDNQNSPLHF. The DNA of the CDR3 is TGTGCCAGCAGGGACAACCAAAATTCACCCCTCCACTTT.

The rearrangement uses TRBV13 and TRBJ1-2, with D uncertain. Germline V lookup: CDR1 PRHDT, CDR2 FYEKMQ (reference sequence). The CDR3 has 14 residues. V gave up 4 bases and J gave up 10 bases, with 19 bases separating them. The CDR3 spells CASSSDGEETNYTF. The CDR3 nucleotides read TGTGCCAGCAGCTCCGACGGGGAGGAGACTAACTACACCTTC.

The rearrangement joins TRBV5-1 to TRBJ2-5; 8 bases align to TRBD2. V was pared by 6 bases and J by 3 bases, with 7 bases of the junction left unmatched. Looked up from germline, CDR1 is SGHRS and CDR2 is YFSETQ. There are 14 residues in the CDR3. The chain's CDR3 is CASTRGGGEETQYF. Here the CDR3 DNA reads TGCGCCAGCACCCGGGGGGGCGGAGAAGAGACCCAGTACTTC.

The chain couples TRBV28 to TRBJ1-1; TRBD1 is a possible D gene (5 bases). The length of the CDR3 is 19 residues. Trimming took 3 bases from V and 0 from J, leaving 23 bases between them. Germline V gene lookup returns CDR1 MDHEN and CDR2 SYDVKM. The CDR3 spells CASSFWMGGPLLMNTEAFF. The CDR3 DNA follows: TGTGCCAGCAGTTTTTGGATGGGGGGACCGCTCTTGATGAACACTGAAGCTTTCTTT. The variable domain in full, with the rest retrieved from reference TRBV28 and TRBJ1-1, is DVKVTQSSRYLVKRTGEKVFLECVQDMDHENMFWYRQDPGLGLRLIYFSYDVKMKEKGDIPEGYSVSREKKERFSLILESASTNQTSMYLCASSFWMGGPLLMNTEAFFGQGTRLTVV.

J is TRBJ1-2 and V is TRBV12-1. TRBV12-1 is shown as a pseudogene. This CDR3 contains 13 residues. The CDR3 is CASPLANNYGYTF. CDR3 nucleotides: TGTGCCAGTCCACTTGCGAATAACTATGGCTACACCTTC.

The chain carries TRBV6-5 and TRBJ2-5; TRBD1 matches 7 bases. J was trimmed by 5 bases and V by 6 bases; bases with no gene match: 9. CDR3 length equals 14 residues. Germline loops: CDR1 MNHEY, CDR2 SVGAGI. The CDR3 loop reads CASSPYDRDETQYF. CDR3 coding DNA: TGTGCCAGCAGCCCATATGACAGGGATGAGACCCAGTACTTC.

The chain links TRBV19 to TRBJ2-1; the D gene is possibly TRBD2 (6 bases). This CDR3 has 13 amino acids. V was trimmed by 5 bases and J by 5 bases, leaving 10 bases between them. CDR1 is LNHDA and CDR2 is SQIVND in the germline V gene (reference sequence). CDR3 protein: CASSVGLHNEQFF. The DNA of the CDR3 is TGTGCCAGTAGTGTGGGACTCCACAATGAGCAGTTCTTC.

This chain links TRBV7-9 with TRBJ2-1; 8 bases line up with TRBD2. With 6 bases clipped from V and 2 bases from J, the junction kept 6 bases outside the gene matches. The length of the CDR3 is 15 residues. From germline, CDR1 is SEHNR and CDR2 FQNEAQ (reference sequence). As DNA, the CDR3 is TGTGCCAGCAGGACCGGACTAGCAGCCTACAATGAGCAGTTCTTC. It codes for CASRTGLAAYNEQFF.

V usage is TRBV6-1 and J usage is TRBJ2-7; the D gene is possibly TRBD1 (6 bases). V lost 3 bases, J lost 3 bases, and 9 bases lay in between. Germline V gives CDR1 MNHNS, CDR2 SASEGT. The CDR3 runs 13 residues. CDR3 sequence (DNA): TGTGCCAGCAGTGAGGACAGTTTCTACGAGCAGTACTTC. Translation gives CASSEDSFYEQYF.

The V and J genes are TRBV18 and TRBJ1-2, with no clear D. Germline V gives CDR1 KGHSH, CDR2 LQKENI. The CDR3 extends over 12 amino acids. The V end was cut by 3 bases, the J end by 8 bases, with 10 bases between. CDR3 loop: CASSPLLIGYTF. CDR3 in DNA: TGTGCCAGCTCACCCTTGCTAATAGGCTACACCTTC.

V gene TRBV7-9 combines with J gene TRBJ2-2; 7 bases match TRBD2. CDR1 and CDR2 from the germline V gene are SEHNR and FQNEAQ (reference sequence). The CDR3 consists of 13 residues. The J segment lost 6 bases and the V segment lost 5 bases, leaving 3 bases of the junction unmatched. CDR3 coding DNA: TGTGCCAGCAGCCCCGCGGGGGCCGGGGAGCTGTTTTTT. It yields the protein CASSPAGAGELFF.

The CDR3 loop is CASSLSRDRDYEQYF. As DNA, the CDR3 is TGTGCCAGCAGTTTAAGCCGGGACAGAGACTACGAGCAGTACTTC. This sequence joins TRBV27 and TRBJ2-7, with 7 nucleotides matching TRBD1. Trimming at V came to 2 bases and at J to 3 bases, leaving 7 bases not matched to a gene. CDR3 length: 15 amino acids. The V gene's germline CDR1 is MNHEY and CDR2 SMNVEV (reference sequence).

Only a few counts were recorded for this clone. V gene TRBV5-6 combines with J gene TRBJ1-1; a weak D match, TRBD1 (6 bases). Trimming removed 7 bases at V and 0 bases at J, with 10 bases between. CDR3 length equals 13 residues. CDR1 and CDR2 from the germline V gene are SGHDT and YYEEEE. As DNA, the CDR3 is TGTGCCAGCGAAGCAGGGGTGAACACTGAAGCTTTCTTT. It yields the protein CASEAGVNTEAFF.

A single count supports this clone. The chain employs TRBV7-2 and TRBJ1-2; 12 bases fit TRBD1. CDR1 SGHTA and CDR2 FQGNSA come from the germline V gene. V was pared by 5 bases and J by 0 bases, with 13 bases of the junction left unmatched. CDR3 size: 19 residues. In DNA form, the CDR3 reads TGTGCCAGCAGCCCCGAGGGGACAGGGGGCCCGAATGCTAACTATGGCTACACCTTC. Translating it yields CASSPEGTGGPNANYGYTF.

The chain carries TRBV28 and TRBJ2-1, with D perhaps matching TRBD1 (6 bases). V was trimmed by 6 bases and J by 4 bases, leaving 13 bases between them. The CDR3 extends over 14 amino acids. Germline loops: CDR1 MDHEN, CDR2 SYDVKM. The CDR3 nucleotides read TGTGCCAGCAGCGGCCGCCAGGGGTACAATGAGCAGTTCTTC. Translated, it gives CASSGRQGYNEQFF.

This chain joins TRBV5-4 and TRBJ2-1, with 7 bases matching TRBD2. CDR3 size: 15 residues. The junction had 6 bases not matched to a gene; V was cut back by 4 bases and J by 2 bases. Germline values: CDR1 SGHNT, CDR2 YYREEE (reference sequence). CDR3 in amino acids: CASSPWGGAYNEQFF. The DNA for the CDR3 is TGTGCCAGCAGCCCCTGGGGGGGGGCCTACAATGAGCAGTTCTTC.